This entry lists 5 T cell receptor beta chains sequenced from one sample in a study of blood T cells in healthy people across ages. Alongside a J-beta primer mix, a sample-barcoded 5' primer served in a second PCR lasting about 6 to 12 cycles. Via MiXCR, TCRdb re-called the 5' RACE reads, giving one row per CDR3 protein. The sample gives 1.5 million to 2 million distinct CDR3 sequences, roughly 27% of which show up once; less than 9.5% is in the top ten. The sample was blood. The receptors originated from a woman aged 25 to 45 in good health.

As concerns this clonotype: This may be a read error, as it is one base from a much larger clone. The J gene is TRBJ2-4, the V gene TRBV6-1, with D perhaps TRBD1 or TRBD2 (5 bases each). Trimming took off 4 bases at V and 7 bases at J, with 11 bases between the two ends. The V gene's germline CDR1 is MNHNS and CDR2 SASEGT. The length of the CDR3 is 13 residues. The CDR3 region has the DNA TGTGCCAGCAGTGGGGGGTCAGGTAACATTCAGTACTTC. This gives the protein CASSGGSGNIQYF.

This sequence joins TRBV12-3 or TRBV12-4 and TRBJ1-1, with D maybe TRBD1 (5 bases). Trimming left V 10 bases short and J 0 bases short, with 9 bases between. This CDR3 has 12 amino acids. The DNA of the CDR3 is TGTGCCACCAGGACAATGAACACTGAAGCTTTCTTT. As protein: CATRTMNTEAFF.

This chain links TRBV9 with TRBJ2-1; 10 bases map to TRBD1. V lost 4 bases to trimming and J lost 7 bases; unmatched junction nucleotides: 8. The germline V gene encodes CDR1 SGDLS and CDR2 YYNGEE. CDR3 length: 15 amino acids. CDR3: CASSPRQGAWNEQFF. The DNA for the CDR3 is TGTGCCAGCAGCCCCAGACAGGGGGCGTGGAATGAGCAGTTCTTC.

This sequence joins TRBV7-3 and TRBJ1-5, with D possibly being TRBD1 (6 bases). Trimming pared 3 bases from V and 5 bases from J, leaving 20 bases between. The CDR3 consists of 17 residues. Germline CDR1 and CDR2: SGHTA and FQGTGA. The CDR3 here is CASSLEGERQDHQPQHF. In nucleotides, the CDR3 is TGTGCCAGCAGCTTGGAGGGAGAGAGACAGGACCATCAGCCCCAGCATTTT.

About this clonotype: This could be a read error, since a much larger clone is one nucleotide away. The genes are TRBV4-1 and TRBJ2-7, with D perhaps matching TRBD2 (7 bases). Trimming shortened V by 0 bases and J by 1 base, and 25 bases separated the two germline ends. The CDR3 spans 20 residues. In germline, CDR1 is MGHRA, CDR2 YSYEKL. The CDR3 loop is CASSQEDLSGGPCWSYEQYF. The CDR3 nucleotides read TGCGCCAGCAGCCAAGAAGACCTTTCCGGGGGGCCATGTTGGTCCTACGAGCAGTACTTC.